One sample yielded the 6 T cell receptor beta chains listed below, sequenced in a study of blood T cell repertoires in COVID-19. Produced via immunoSEQ multiplex PCR; TCRdb's table is partial and in-frame only. The table lists around 280,000 clones, over 85% of them singletons. Sequencing was performed on peripheral blood. The receptors originated from a woman aged 25 to 39 with COVID-19, enrolled during active disease.

The rearrangement uses TRBV27 and TRBJ2-3, with 10 positions matching TRBD2. The trim removed 6 bases at V and 0 bases at J, leaving 18 bases unmatched. The length of the CDR3 is 20 residues. Germline V CDR1 and CDR2: MNHEY, SMNVEV (reference sequence). CDR3 sequence: CASSWMTGTSESSSTDTQYF. CDR3 DNA sequence: TGTGCCAGCAGCTGGATGACCGGGACTAGCGAGTCCTCTAGCACAGATACGCAGTATTTT.

The V and J genes are TRBV7-8 and TRBJ2-2; perhaps TRBD2 as D (5 bases). The V gene lost 0 bases and the J gene lost 4 bases, with 9 bases spanning the gap. The CDR3 has 15 residues. The germline CDR1 and CDR2 sequences are SGHVS and FQNEAQ. Here the CDR3 DNA reads TGTGCCAGCAGCTTAGCCGGGGTTATCACCGGGGAGCTGTTTTTT. It codes for CASSLAGVITGELFF.

The rearrangement links TRBV6-1 to TRBJ2-7; 10 bases fit TRBD2. This CDR3 spans 16 amino acids. CDR1 is MNHNS, CDR2 SASEGT, per germline. The V and J ends lost 4 bases and 6 bases, in that order; junction bases with no gene match: 12. DNA for the CDR3: TGTGCCAGCAGTGTTTTGGCAGCGGGGGGGCAAGGCGAGCAGTACTTC. It encodes CASSVLAAGGQGEQYF.

The chain combines TRBV6-6 with TRBJ2-3; maybe TRBD2 (5 bases). The CDR3 consists of 15 residues. V was cut by 5 bases and J by 1 base, with 13 bases left in between. The germline gives CDR1 MNHNY, CDR2 SVGAGI (reference sequence). Here the CDR3 reads CASSLYGLRTDTQYF. CDR3 sequence (DNA): TGTGCCAGCAGTCTATACGGACTCCGCACAGATACGCAGTATTTT.

The gene calls are TRBV15 and TRBJ1-5, with D possibly being TRBD1 (6 bases). Germline CDR1 reads LNHNV; CDR2 reads YYDKDF (reference sequence). The CDR3 contains 16 residues. The V gene lost 5 bases and the J gene lost 3 bases, with 17 bases spanning the gap. The DNA of the CDR3 is TGTGCCACCAGCCAATTCAGGGGCCAATACAATCAGCCCCAGCATTTT. Its protein is CATSQFRGQYNQPQHF.

This clone came up a few times. The chain has TRBV29-1 and TRBJ2-1; 10 nucleotides line up with TRBD1. CDR3 length: 14 amino acids. Germline lookup yields CDR1 SQVTM and CDR2 ANQGSEA. V shed 1 base, J shed 9 bases, and the junction held 6 bases outside the gene matches. In nucleotides, the CDR3 is TGCAGCGTTGAAGGAGGGACAGGGGCTTCTGAGCAGTTCTTC. Its translation: CSVEGGTGASEQFF.